Presented here are 24 T cell receptor beta chains from one specimen sequenced in a study of T cells in Graves' hyperthyroidism and ophthalmopathy. RNA transcripts gave rise to amplified TCR beta CDR3 regions. HTBI primers drove first-round RT-PCR of the TCR CDR3. A single record per CDR3 protein comes from TCRdb applying MiXCR to the multiplex PCR reads. The sample yields hundreds of thousands of distinct CDR3 sequences, about 15% seen once. Sequencing was carried out using blood. These receptors were obtained from a woman in her 30s with Graves' hyperthyroidism that later progressed to Graves' ophthalmopathy.

This clonotype was seen ten or more times. The gene calls are TRBV28 and TRBJ1-5; TRBD1 might be the D (6 bases). The germline V and J ends were trimmed by 5 bases and 2 bases, with 10 bases remaining between them. Germline assignment: CDR1 MDHEN and CDR2 SYDVKM. The length of the CDR3 is 14 residues. CDR3 DNA sequence: TGTGCCAGCAGTGCCTCAGGGGGCAATCAGCCCCAGCATTTT. Translated: CASSASGGNQPQHF.

In its sample, this clonotype was seen a few times. J is TRBJ2-7 and V is TRBV24-1; D might be TRBD2 (6 bases). CDR1 and CDR2 from the germline V gene are KGHDR and SFDVKD. This CDR3 spans 16 amino acids. V lost 2 bases and J lost 2, with 15 bases in between. The CDR3 bases are TGTGCCACCAGTGATTCAGGAGGGGCAGAGGCCTACGAGCAGTACTTC. This translates into CATSDSGGAEAYEQYF.

The gene calls are TRBV10-3 and TRBJ1-1, with 9 bases identical to TRBD1. The ends lost 8 bases at V and 4 bases at J; junction bases unmatched: 5. The CDR3 runs to 13 residues. Germline V gene data show CDR1 as ENHRY and CDR2 as SYGVKD. CDR3 sequence reads: CAICGTGTTEAFF. Written as DNA, the CDR3 is TGTGCCATCTGTGGGACAGGGACCACTGAAGCTTTCTTT.

This chain uses TRBV7-9 with TRBJ2-2, with 7 bases lining up with TRBD2. V lost 1 base to trimming and J lost 3 bases; unmatched junction nucleotides: 5. Germline assignment: CDR1 SEHNR and CDR2 FQNEAQ (reference sequence). The CDR3 loop spans 16 amino acids. The CDR3 bases are TGTGCCAGCAGCTTAGGAGCTAGCGGTCACACCGGGGAGCTGTTTTTT. It is translated as CASSLGASGHTGELFF.

This clonotype occurred many times. The genes are TRBV28 and TRBJ2-2; D may be TRBD1 (6 bases). The V gene lost 8 bases and the J gene lost 1 base, with 11 bases spanning the gap. The CDR3 length is 14 residues. Germline loops: CDR1 MDHEN, CDR2 SYDVKM. CDR3 region: CASAPTGNTGELFF. For the CDR3, the DNA is TGTGCCAGCGCTCCGACAGGGAACACCGGGGAGCTGTTTTTT.

Points on this clonotype: With a much larger clone just one base away, this may be a read error. The CDR3 loop is CASSSPGRMNTEAFF. CDR3 bases: TGTGCCAGCAGTTCACCGGGGCGGATGAACACTGAAGCTTTCTTT. V usage is TRBV28 and J usage is TRBJ1-1, with D possibly TRBD1 on 5 matching bases. Germline-derived CDR1 and CDR2 are MDHEN and SYDVKM. This CDR3 contains 15 residues. V lost 4 bases to trimming and J lost 0 bases, with 12 bases between them.

This clonotype was recorded at least ten times. The rearrangement joins TRBV7-2 to TRBJ2-7, with 8 nucleotides matching TRBD1. CDR3 length: 15 amino acids. Germline V CDR1 and CDR2: SGHTA, FQGNSA. Germline trimming cut 6 bases from V and 2 bases from J; bases unmatched to any gene: 9. CDR3 DNA sequence: TGTGCCAGCAGACAAAGACAGGGGATAACCTACGAGCAGTACTTC. As protein: CASRQRQGITYEQYF. Full variable domain (remainder filled in from reference TRBV7-2 and TRBJ2-7): GAGVSQSPSNKVTEKGKDVELRCDPISGHTALYWYRQSLGQGLEFLIYFQGNSAPDKSGLPSDRFSAERTGGSVSTLTIQRTQQEDSAVYLCASRQRQGITYEQYFGPGTRLTVT.

This clonotype showed up many times. V usage is TRBV12-3 or TRBV12-4 and J usage is TRBJ2-7; 7 nucleotides align to TRBD2. This CDR3 has 16 amino acids. Trimming cost V 4 bases and J 3 bases; bases outside gene matches: 12. CDR3 in DNA: TGTGCCAGCAGTTCTCCAGGTTCGGGCGGGAGCTACGAGCAGTACTTC. Its protein is CASSSPGSGGSYEQYF.

This clonotype was seen only a few times. A much larger clone lies one base from this, so it may be a read error. The gene calls are TRBV27 and TRBJ2-5; 14 bases are shared with TRBD2. There are 15 residues in the CDR3. Germline V gene lookup returns CDR1 MNHEY and CDR2 SMNVEV (reference sequence). The CDR3 coding sequence is TGTGCCAGCAGTCCGCCGGGACTAGCGGGAGAGGCCCAGTACTTC. Amino acid sequence: CASSPPGLAGEAQYF.

This clonotype was recorded at least ten times. This chain connects TRBV11-3 to TRBJ2-3; 8 nucleotides match TRBD1. CDR3 size: 16 residues. The junction had 9 bases not matched to a gene; V was cut back by 5 bases and J by 2 bases. From germline, CDR1 is SGHNT and CDR2 YENEEA. The DNA for the CDR3 is TGTGCCAGCAGCACAAGACAGGGGCAAATCACAGATACGCAGTATTTT. Translating gives CASSTRQGQITDTQYF.

This clonotype was detected many times. The chain has TRBV5-1 and TRBJ2-6, with TRBD1 matching 7 bases. Unmatched junction bases numbered 5, after V lost 0 bases and J lost 2 bases. This CDR3 is built from 17 residues. Germline CDR1 SGHRS, CDR2 YFSETQ. The CDR3 nucleotides are TGCGCCAGCAGCTTGGGGGGGACAGCCGCTGGGGCCAACGTCCTGACTTTC. It specifies CASSLGGTAAGANVLTF.

This clonotype appeared many times. This chain links TRBV20-1 with TRBJ2-1; D ambiguous. In germline, CDR1 is DFQATT, CDR2 SNEGSKA (reference sequence). This CDR3 is 13 amino acids long. V was trimmed by 0 bases and J by 6 bases, leaving 9 bases between them. CDR3 nucleotide sequence: TGCAGTGCTAGAGAATTAGCAGGCAATGAGCAGTTCTTC. Translation gives CSARELAGNEQFF.

On this clonotype itself: A read error is likely, as this CDR3 ends without the conserved phenylalanine or tryptophan. The chain combines TRBV7-2 with TRBJ2-1, with 9 bases matching TRBD1. Germline lookup yields CDR1 SGHTA and CDR2 FQGNSA. V lost 5 bases and J lost 1; bases outside the gene matches: 3. The CDR3 consists of 15 residues. CDR3 region: CASSPDRGSYNEQFY. Written as DNA, the CDR3 is TGTGCCAGCAGCCCGGACAGGGGTTCCTACAATGAGCAGTTCTAC.

This clonotype turned up a few times. The gene calls are TRBV14 and TRBJ2-6; D perhaps matches TRBD2 (6 bases). Germline CDR1 reads SGHDN; CDR2 reads FVKESK. This CDR3 spans 17 amino acids. The germline V and J ends were trimmed by 4 bases and 0 bases, with 13 bases remaining between them. CDR3 nucleotide sequence: TGTGCCAGCAGCCCTCGTGCGGGAAGCTCTGGGGCCAACGTCCTGACTTTC. This encodes CASSPRAGSSGANVLTF.

This clonotype appeared many times. The genes are TRBV27 and TRBJ2-1; 9 bases agree with TRBD2. Germline V gene lookup returns CDR1 MNHEY and CDR2 SMNVEV (reference sequence). This CDR3 has 15 amino acids. The J segment lost 10 bases and the V segment lost 4 bases, leaving 11 bases of the junction unmatched. The CDR3 bases are TGTGCCAGCAGTTACTATACGGGACTAGCTCAAGAGCAGTTCTTC. Translated, it gives CASSYYTGLAQEQFF.

This clonotype was seen many times. This chain uses TRBV10-2 with TRBJ1-6; D is possibly TRBD1 (5 bases). The length of the CDR3 is 13 residues. V lost 3 bases and J 10 bases, leaving 10 bases between the germline ends. Germline assignment: CDR1 WSHSY and CDR2 SAAADI. The CDR3 DNA sequence: TGCGCCAGCAGTGATGGCAGGGAGTCACCCCTCCACTTT. Amino acid sequence: CASSDGRESPLHF.

Concerning this clonotype: Here the CDR3 omits its conserved ending phenylalanine or tryptophan, so a read error is the likely source. The chain's CDR3 is CASSSRGTGSNEQYL. DNA for the CDR3: TGTGCCAGCAGCTCCCGAGGGACAGGGTCCAACGAGCAGTACCTC. The chain is built from TRBV6-1 and TRBJ2-7; 9 bases map to TRBD1. After removal of 6 bases from V and 5 bases from J, the junction contained 11 bases not matched to a gene. The CDR3 contains 15 residues. Germline V lookup: CDR1 MNHNS, CDR2 SASEGT.

There are a few counts of this clonotype. The chain carries TRBV4-1 and TRBJ2-5; D is unclear. V dropped 1 base and J dropped 7 bases, with 13 bases sitting between them. CDR1 is MGHRA and CDR2 is YSYEKL in the germline V gene. This CDR3 has 14 amino acids. Here the CDR3 DNA reads TGCGCCAGCAGCCAAGTTTTGGCGGTGGGGACCCAGTACTTC. Protein product: CASSQVLAVGTQYF.

This clonotype was detected ten times or more. The chain carries TRBV5-1 and TRBJ2-3; D possibly corresponds to TRBD2 (5 bases). The CDR3 is 17 amino acids. With 0 bases removed from V and 5 bases from J, the gap between germline ends came to 19 bases. CDR1 SGHRS and CDR2 YFSETQ come from the germline V gene. As DNA, the CDR3 is TGCGCCAGCAGCTTGGGTTCACGGGGTCTAGCAGGAGATACGCAGTATTTT. Protein sequence: CASSLGSRGLAGDTQYF.

This clonotype was observed many times. This rearrangement joins TRBV20-1 to TRBJ2-5; a weak D match, TRBD1 (6 bases). Germline V CDR1 and CDR2: DFQATT, SNEGSKA (reference sequence). The CDR3 is 15 residues long. Trimming pared 1 base from V and 2 bases from J, leaving 14 bases between. In DNA, the CDR3 is TGCAGTGCTAGAGCTATAGACAGGATTCAAGAGACCCAGTACTTC. Its translation: CSARAIDRIQETQYF.

Many counts were recorded for this clonotype. The chain couples TRBV28 to TRBJ1-1; possible D gene TRBD1, 5 bases. This CDR3 contains 17 residues. The germline gives CDR1 MDHEN, CDR2 SYDVKM. V lost 3 bases and J 0 bases, leaving 17 bases between the germline ends. Here the CDR3 DNA reads TGTGCCAGCAGTTTTCTGGGACTTGCTTCAATGAACACTGAAGCTTTCTTT. This translates into CASSFLGLASMNTEAFF.

For this clonotype: This may be a read error, as it is one base from a much larger clone. The chain is built from TRBV7-2 and TRBJ2-7; TRBD2 matches 8 bases. Trimming cost V 3 bases and J 4 bases; bases outside gene matches: 8. The CDR3 is 15 residues long. The germline CDR1 and CDR2 sequences are SGHTA and FQGNSA. In nucleotides, the CDR3 is TGTGCCAGCAGCTTGGGCCGGGAGGGAGTTTACGAGCAGTACTTC. It yields the protein CASSLGREGVYEQYF.

This clonotype was recorded at least ten times. The chain couples TRBV10-1 to TRBJ2-3, with 11 nucleotides matching TRBD2. V lost 3 bases and J lost 1; bases outside the gene matches: 0. Germline V lookup: CDR1 WNHNN, CDR2 SYGVQD (reference sequence). CDR3 size: 15 residues. The CDR3 region is CASSDSGRGTDTQYF. Written as DNA, the CDR3 is TGCGCCAGCAGTGATAGCGGGAGGGGCACAGATACGCAGTATTTT.

As for this clonotype: With a much larger clone just one base away, this may be a read error. The conserved final phenylalanine or tryptophan is absent from the CDR3, which likely points to a read error. J is TRBJ2-7 and V is TRBV7-8; possibly TRBD2 for D (5 bases). This CDR3 region has 15 residues. Per germline, CDR1 SGHVS and CDR2 FQNEAQ. Trimming cost V 2 bases and J 0 bases, with 11 bases left between them. CDR3 region: CASSLLSGSSYEQYC. In nucleotides, the CDR3 is TGTGCCAGCAGCTTATTGAGTGGGAGCTCCTACGAGCAGTACTGC.